One and the same sample provided the 4 T cell receptor beta chains below, sequenced in a study of stem cell transplantation in POMP-related autoinflammatory disease. The assay was immunoSEQ multiplex PCR, and TCRdb's table has in-frame clones only and misses some. The table includes about 26,000 clones, 82% detected once. Source: CD4+ T cells from PBMCs, taken before stem cell transplantation. The receptors were sampled from a human donor with POMP-related autoinflammation and immune dysregulation (PRAID).

This rearrangement joins TRBV11-3 to TRBJ1-1, with D hard to call. Germline V CDR1 and CDR2: SGHNT, YENEEA. The CDR3 sequence is 15 residues long. V lost 1 base to trimming and J lost 3 bases, with 12 bases between them. CDR3 residues: CASSLVAAAYTEAFF. The CDR3 DNA reads TGTGCCAGCAGCTTAGTCGCAGCAGCATACACTGAAGCTTTCTTT. The full variable domain, in which reference TRBV11-3 and TRBJ1-1 provide the parts outside the CDR3, is EAGVVQSPRYKIIEKKQPVAFWCNPISGHNTLYWYLQNLGQGPELLIRYENEEAVDDSQLPKDRFSAERLKGVDSTLKIQPAELGDSAVYLCASSLVAAAYTEAFFGQGTRLTVV.

This clone is a singleton in its sample. The chain recombines TRBV4-1 with TRBJ2-1, with 11 bases aligning to TRBD2. Germline CDR1 reads MGHRA; CDR2 reads YSYEKL. CDR3 length: 15 amino acids. V was pared by 4 bases and J by 9 bases, with 8 bases of the junction left unmatched. The CDR3: CASSLSGGALSEQFF. CDR3 sequence (DNA): TGCGCCAGCAGCCTTAGCGGGGGGGCCTTAAGTGAGCAGTTCTTC.

This chain connects TRBV7-8 to TRBJ2-7; 7 nucleotides agree with TRBD1. Unmatched junction bases numbered 4, after V lost 1 base and J lost 1 base. The CDR3 has 15 amino acids. The germline V gene has CDR1 SGHVS and CDR2 FQNEAQ. CDR3 nucleotide sequence: TGTGCCAGCAGCTTAGAGGGGGCTGCGTCCTACGAGCAGTACTTC. Its protein is CASSLEGAASYEQYF.

V is TRBV5-5 and J is TRBJ1-5, with D hard to call. Deletions cut 4 bases from V and 2 bases from J, with 13 bases between. Germline CDR1 and CDR2: SGHKS and YYEKEE (reference sequence). The CDR3 is 15 amino acids. The CDR3 DNA is TGTGCCAGCAGCGTAGGAACGACGGGCAATCAGCCCCAGCATTTT. Its protein is CASSVGTTGNQPQHF.